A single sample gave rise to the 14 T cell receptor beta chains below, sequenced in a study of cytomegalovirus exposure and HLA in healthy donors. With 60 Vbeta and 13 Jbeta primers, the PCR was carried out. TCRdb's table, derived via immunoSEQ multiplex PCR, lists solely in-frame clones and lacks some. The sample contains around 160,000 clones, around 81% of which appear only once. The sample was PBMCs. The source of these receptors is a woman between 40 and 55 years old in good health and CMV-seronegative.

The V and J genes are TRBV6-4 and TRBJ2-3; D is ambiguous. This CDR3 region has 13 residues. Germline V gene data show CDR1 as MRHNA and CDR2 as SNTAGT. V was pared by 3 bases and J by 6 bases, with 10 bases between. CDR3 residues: CASSEGMGDTQYF. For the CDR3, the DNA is TGTGCCAGCAGTGAAGGAATGGGCGATACGCAGTATTTT.

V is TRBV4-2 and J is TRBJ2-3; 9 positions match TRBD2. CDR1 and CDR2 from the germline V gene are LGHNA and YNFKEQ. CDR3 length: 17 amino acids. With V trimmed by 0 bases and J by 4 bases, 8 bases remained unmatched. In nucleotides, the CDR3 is TGTGCCAGCAGCCAAGAGTCGGCTAGCGGGAAGGCAGATACGCAGTATTTT. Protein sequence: CASSQESASGKADTQYF.

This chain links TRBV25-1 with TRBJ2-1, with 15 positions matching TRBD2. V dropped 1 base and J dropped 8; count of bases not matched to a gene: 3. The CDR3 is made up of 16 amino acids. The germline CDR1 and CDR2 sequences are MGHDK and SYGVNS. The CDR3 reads CASSESGTSGRHEQFF. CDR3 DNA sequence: TGTGCCAGCAGTGAATCGGGGACTAGCGGGAGGCATGAGCAGTTCTTC.

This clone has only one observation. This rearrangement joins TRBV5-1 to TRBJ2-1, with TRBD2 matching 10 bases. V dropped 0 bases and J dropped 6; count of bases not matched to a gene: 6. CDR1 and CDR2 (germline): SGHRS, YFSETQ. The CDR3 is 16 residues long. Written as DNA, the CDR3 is TGCGCCAGCAGCTTGGATGGGCTAGCGGGAGTCAATGAGCAGTTCTTC. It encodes CASSLDGLAGVNEQFF.

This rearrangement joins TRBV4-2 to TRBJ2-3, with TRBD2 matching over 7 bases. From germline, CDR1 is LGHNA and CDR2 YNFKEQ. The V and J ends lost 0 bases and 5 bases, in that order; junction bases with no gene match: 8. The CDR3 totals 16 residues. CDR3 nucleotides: TGTGCCAGCAGCCAAGAGTCGGCGGGAGTAAAAGATACGCAGTATTTT. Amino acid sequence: CASSQESAGVKDTQYF.

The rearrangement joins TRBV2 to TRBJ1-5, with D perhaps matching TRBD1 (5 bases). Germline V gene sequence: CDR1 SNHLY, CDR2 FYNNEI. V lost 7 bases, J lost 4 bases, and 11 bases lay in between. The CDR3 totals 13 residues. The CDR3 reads CASNRQTNQPQHF. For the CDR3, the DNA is TGTGCCAGCAATAGACAGACAAATCAGCCCCAGCATTTT.

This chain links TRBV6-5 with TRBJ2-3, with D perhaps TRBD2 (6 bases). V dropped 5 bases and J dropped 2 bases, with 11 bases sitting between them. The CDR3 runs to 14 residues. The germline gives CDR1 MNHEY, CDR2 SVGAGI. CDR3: CASSPGTLTDTQYF. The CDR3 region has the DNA TGTGCCAGCAGTCCCGGGACTCTCACAGATACGCAGTATTTT.

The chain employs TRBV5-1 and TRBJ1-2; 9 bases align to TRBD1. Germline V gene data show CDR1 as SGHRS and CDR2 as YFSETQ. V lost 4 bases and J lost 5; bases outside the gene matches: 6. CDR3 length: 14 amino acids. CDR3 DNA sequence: TGCGCCAGCAGCGGCGGGACAGGGATGTATGGCTACACCTTC. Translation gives CASSGGTGMYGYTF.

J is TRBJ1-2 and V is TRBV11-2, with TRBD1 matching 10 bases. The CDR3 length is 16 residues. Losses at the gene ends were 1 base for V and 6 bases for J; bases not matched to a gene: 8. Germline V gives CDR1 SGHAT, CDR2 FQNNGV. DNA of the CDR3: TGTGCCAGCAGCTTAGCATCAACCGGGACAGGGGATGGCTACACCTTC. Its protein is CASSLASTGTGDGYTF.

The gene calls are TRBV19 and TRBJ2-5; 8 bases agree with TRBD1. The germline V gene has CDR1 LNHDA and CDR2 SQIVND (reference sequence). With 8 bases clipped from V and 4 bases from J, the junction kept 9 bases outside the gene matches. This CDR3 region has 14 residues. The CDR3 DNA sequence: TGTGCCAGTCAACGGGACAGGCTTCGAGAGACCCAGTACTTC. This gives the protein CASQRDRLRETQYF.

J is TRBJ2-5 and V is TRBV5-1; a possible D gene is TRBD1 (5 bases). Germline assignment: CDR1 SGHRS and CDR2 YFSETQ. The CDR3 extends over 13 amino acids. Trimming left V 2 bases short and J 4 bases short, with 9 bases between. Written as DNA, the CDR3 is TGCGCCAGCAGCTTAATGGGGCCAGAGACCCAGTACTTC. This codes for CASSLMGPETQYF.

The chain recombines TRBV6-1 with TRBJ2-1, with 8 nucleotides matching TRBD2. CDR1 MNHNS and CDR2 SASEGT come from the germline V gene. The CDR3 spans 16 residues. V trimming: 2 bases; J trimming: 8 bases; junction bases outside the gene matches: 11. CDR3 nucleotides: TGTGCCAGCAGTGAACCGAGCGGGAGAGTCTTAGATGAGCAGTTCTTC. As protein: CASSEPSGRVLDEQFF.

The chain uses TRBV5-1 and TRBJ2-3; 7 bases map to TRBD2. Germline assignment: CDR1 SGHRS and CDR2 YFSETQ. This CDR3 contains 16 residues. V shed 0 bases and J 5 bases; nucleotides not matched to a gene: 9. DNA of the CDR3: TGCGCCAGCAGCTTGGTCGGAGCGGGATCTCAAGATACGCAGTATTTT. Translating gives CASSLVGAGSQDTQYF.

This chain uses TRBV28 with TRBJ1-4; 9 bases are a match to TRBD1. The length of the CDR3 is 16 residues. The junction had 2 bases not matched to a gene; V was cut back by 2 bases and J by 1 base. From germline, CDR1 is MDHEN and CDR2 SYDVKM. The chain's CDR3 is CASSLPGQGTNEKLFF. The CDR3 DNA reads TGTGCCAGCAGTTTACCGGGACAGGGAACTAATGAAAAACTGTTTTTT.